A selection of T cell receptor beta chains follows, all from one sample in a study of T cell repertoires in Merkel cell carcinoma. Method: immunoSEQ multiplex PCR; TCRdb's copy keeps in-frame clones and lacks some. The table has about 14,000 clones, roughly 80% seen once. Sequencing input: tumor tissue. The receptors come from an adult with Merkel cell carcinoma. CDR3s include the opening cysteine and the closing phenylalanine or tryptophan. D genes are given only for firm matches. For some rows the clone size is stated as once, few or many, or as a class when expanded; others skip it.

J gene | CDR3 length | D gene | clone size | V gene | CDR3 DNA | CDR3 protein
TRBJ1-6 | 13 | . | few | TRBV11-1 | TGTGCCAGCAGTTTTTCCTATAATTCACCCCTCCACTTT | CASSFSYNSPLHF
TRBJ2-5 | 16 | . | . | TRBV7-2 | TGTGCCAGCAGCTTAGCCCCTGGGCGGGGCCAAGAGACCCAGTACTTC | CASSLAPGRGQETQYF
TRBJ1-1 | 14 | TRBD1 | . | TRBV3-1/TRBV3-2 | TGTGCCAGCAGGCGAGGGGGCGCGGCCACTGAAGCTTTCTTT | CASRRGGAATEAFF
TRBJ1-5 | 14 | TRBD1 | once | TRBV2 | TGTGCCAGCAGGGAGGGGGCGGGGAATCAGCCCCAGCATTTT | CASREGAGNQPQHF
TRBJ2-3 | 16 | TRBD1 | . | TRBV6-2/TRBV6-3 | TGTGCCAGCAGTCTTCGACAGGGTTCGAGGGCAGATACGCAGTATTTT | CASSLRQGSRADTQYF
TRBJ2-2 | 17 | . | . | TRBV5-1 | TGCGCCAGCAGCTTGGGAGGGATGCTAGTGGACACCGGGGAGCTGTTTTTT | CASSLGGMLVDTGELFF
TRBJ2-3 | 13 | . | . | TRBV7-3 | TGTGCCAGCAGCTTAATGGCCACAGATACGCAGTATTTT | CASSLMATDTQYF
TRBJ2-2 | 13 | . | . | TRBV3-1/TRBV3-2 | TGTGCCAGCAGCCCGTCCGAGACCGGGGAGCTGTTTTTT | CASSPSETGELFF
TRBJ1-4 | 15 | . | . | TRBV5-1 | TGCGCCAGCAGCCTCCGAGGGCAGAATAATGAAAAACTGTTTTTT | CASSLRGQNNEKLFF
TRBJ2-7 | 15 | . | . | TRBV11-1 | TGTGCCAGCAGCTCAAACAAGGGATACGCCTACGAGCAGTACTTC | CASSSNKGYAYEQYF
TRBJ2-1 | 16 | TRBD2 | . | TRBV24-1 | TGTGCCACCAGTGACGCTCGACTAGCTGATTACAATGAGCAGTTCTTC | CATSDARLADYNEQFF
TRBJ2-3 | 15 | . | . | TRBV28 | TGTGCCAGCAGCCGAACCTTTAGCGCCACAGATACGCAGTATTTT | CASSRTFSATDTQYF
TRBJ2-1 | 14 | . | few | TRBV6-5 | TGTGCCAGCAGTTCCGGGGACTGGAAGGGGGAGCAGTTCTTC | CASSSGDWKGEQFF
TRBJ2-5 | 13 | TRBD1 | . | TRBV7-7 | TGTGCTAGCAGCACCGGACAGGGGGAGACCCAGTACTTC | CASSTGQGETQYF
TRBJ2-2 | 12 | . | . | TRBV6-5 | TGTGCCAGCAGTTTCCACACCGGGGAGCTGTTTTTT | CASSFHTGELFF
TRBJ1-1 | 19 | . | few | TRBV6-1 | TGTGCCAGCAGTGACGCCCCCCCGCCGAACAGTTTCGGAAACAGTGAAGCTTTCTTT | CASSDAPPPNSFGNSEAFF
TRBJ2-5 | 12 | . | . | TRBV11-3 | TGTGCCAGCAGTTGGGGGGCAGAGACCCAGTACTTC | CASSWGAETQYF
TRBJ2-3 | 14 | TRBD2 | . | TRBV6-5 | TGTGCCAGCAGTTATGGCGGGGGGCCTGATACGCAGTATTTT | CASSYGGGPDTQYF
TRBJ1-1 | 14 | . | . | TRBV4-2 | TGTGCCAGCAGCGATGAGGACAGGAACACTGAAGCTTTCTTT | CASSDEDRNTEAFF
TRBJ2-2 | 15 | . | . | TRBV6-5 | TGTGCCAGCAGTTACGCGGGGGCGTTACCCGGGGAGCTGTTTTTT | CASSYAGALPGELFF
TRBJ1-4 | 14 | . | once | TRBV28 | TGTGCCAGCTTACTCAGGGGTGCGGGCGAAAAACTGTTTTTT | CASLLRGAGEKLFF
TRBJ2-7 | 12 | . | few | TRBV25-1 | TGTGCCAGCAGTGGGGGGGGACACATGCAGTACTTC | CASSGGGHMQYF
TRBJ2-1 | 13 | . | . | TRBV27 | TGTGCCAGCAGTGGGGAAGTCGGCGATGAGCAGTTCTTC | CASSGEVGDEQFF
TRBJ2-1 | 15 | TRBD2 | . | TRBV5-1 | TGCGCCAGCAGCTTGTCTAGCGGGGGAAATAGTGAGCAGTTCTTC | CASSLSSGGNSEQFF
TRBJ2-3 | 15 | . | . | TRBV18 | TGTGCCAGCTCACCTTCGGGAACCTTCACAGATACGCAGTATTTT | CASSPSGTFTDTQYF
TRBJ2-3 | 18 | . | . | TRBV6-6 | TGTGCCAGCAGTCGCGACAGCCTCTGGGCCATATACACAGATACGCAGTATTTT | CASSRDSLWAIYTDTQYF
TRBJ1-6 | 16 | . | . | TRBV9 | TGTGCCAGCAGCTTCCGGGACACCTCCTATAATTCACCCCTCCACTTT | CASSFRDTSYNSPLHF
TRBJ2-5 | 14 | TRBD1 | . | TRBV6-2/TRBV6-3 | TGTGCCAGCAGCCTTGACAGGGGGTCAGAGACCCAGTACTTC | CASSLDRGSETQYF
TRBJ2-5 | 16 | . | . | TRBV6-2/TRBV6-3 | TGTGCCAGCAGTTACTACGGGACAGCGGGCGAAGAGACCCAGTACTTC | CASSYYGTAGEETQYF
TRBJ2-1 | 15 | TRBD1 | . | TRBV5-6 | TGTGCCAGCAGCCCAGGGGGTGCTACCTACAATGAGCAGTTCTTC | CASSPGGATYNEQFF
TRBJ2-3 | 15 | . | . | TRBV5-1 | TGCGCCAGCAGCTTGGGTAGGTCTAGCACAGATACGCAGTATTTT | CASSLGRSSTDTQYF
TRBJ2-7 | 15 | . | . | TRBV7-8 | TGTGCCAGCAGCTTAGAAGGGTCTTTCTCCTACGAGCAGTACTTC | CASSLEGSFSYEQYF
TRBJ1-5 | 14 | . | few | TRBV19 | TGTGCCAGTAGTATTCGGACTGAGAATCAGCCCCAGCATTTT | CASSIRTENQPQHF
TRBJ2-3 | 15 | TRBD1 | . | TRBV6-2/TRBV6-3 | TGTGCCAGCAGTTCCGGGACAGGGGGAGTAGATACGCAGTATTTT | CASSSGTGGVDTQYF
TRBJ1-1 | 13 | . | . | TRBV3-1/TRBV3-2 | TGTGCCAGCAGCCAAGCAGGGGACACTGAAGCTTTCTTT | CASSQAGDTEAFF
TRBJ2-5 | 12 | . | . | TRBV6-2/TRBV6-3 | TGTGCCAGCAGTTGGGTACGAGAGACCCAGTACTTC | CASSWVRETQYF
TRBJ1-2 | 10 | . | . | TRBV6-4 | TGTGCCAGCGTGGGGGTTGGCTACACCTTC | CASVGVGYTF
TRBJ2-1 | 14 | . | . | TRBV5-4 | TGTGCCAGCAGCTTGGTAGCAAAGGGACCTGAGCAGTTCTTC | CASSLVAKGPEQFF
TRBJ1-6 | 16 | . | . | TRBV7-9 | TGTGCCAGCAGCTCAACACAATCAGAATCAGGTTCACCCCTCCACTTT | CASSSTQSESGSPLHF
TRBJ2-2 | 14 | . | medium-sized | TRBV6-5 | TGTGCCAGCACACAACCATTTAACACCGGGGAGCTGTTTTTT | CASTQPFNTGELFF
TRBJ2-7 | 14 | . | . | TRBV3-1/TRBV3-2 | TGTGCCAGCAGCCTAGGACGGACCGCGCTCGAGCAGTACTTC | CASSLGRTALEQYF
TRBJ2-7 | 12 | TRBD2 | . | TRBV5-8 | TGTGCCAGCACGGGGGGTACCTACGAGCAGTACTTC | CASTGGTYEQYF
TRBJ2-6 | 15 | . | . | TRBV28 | TGTGCCAGCAGTTCCGGGATTTCTGGGGCCAACGTCCTGACTTTC | CASSSGISGANVLTF
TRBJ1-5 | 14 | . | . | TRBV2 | TGTGCCAGCAGCGTGGGCCAGGCGGGTCAGCCCCAGCATTTT | CASSVGQAGQPQHF
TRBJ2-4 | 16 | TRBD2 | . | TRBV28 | TGTGCCAGCACCCCCGGAGGACTAGCGGGAGGGAACATTCAGTACTTC | CASTPGGLAGGNIQYF
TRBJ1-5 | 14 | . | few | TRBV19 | TGTGCCACCCAGGACGCATCAAGCAATCAGCCCCAGCATTTT | CATQDASSNQPQHF
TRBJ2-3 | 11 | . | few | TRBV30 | TGTGCCTGGAAATCGGCAGATACGCAGTATTTT | CAWKSADTQYF
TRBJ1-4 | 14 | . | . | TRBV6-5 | TGTGCCAGCAGGCTTATATCAACTAATGAAAAACTGTTTTTT | CASRLISTNEKLFF
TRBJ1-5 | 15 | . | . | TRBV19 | TGTGCCAGCTGCCTGGGGGGGTCCCGCAATCAGCCCCAGCATTTT | CASCLGGSRNQPQHF
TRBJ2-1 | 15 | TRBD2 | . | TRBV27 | TGTGCCAGCAGTGCCGGGGCGGGGGTAGCGGGGAAGCAGTTCTTC | CASSAGAGVAGKQFF
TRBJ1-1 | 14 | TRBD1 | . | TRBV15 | TGTGCCACCAGCAGTACAGGGGGAATCGCTGAAGCTTTCTTT | CATSSTGGIAEAFF
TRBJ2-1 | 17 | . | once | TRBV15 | TGTGCCACCAGCAGAGTAATCGGGATGTGGTCCTACAATGAGCAGTTCTTC | CATSRVIGMWSYNEQFF
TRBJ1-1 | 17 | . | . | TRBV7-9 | TGTGCCAGCAGCTTAGGAGATAGACAGGTGCCGAACACTGAAGCTTTCTTT | CASSLGDRQVPNTEAFF